This is a list of T cell receptor beta chains from one sample in a study of CD8+ T cells in alopecia areata. Sequenced by immunoSEQ multiplex PCR; TCRdb stores in-frame clones only, minus some. Among roughly 120,000 clones listed, about 61% were seen once. The sample here was CD8+ T cells sorted from blood, taken at week 4, from a patient treated with tofacitinib. These receptors were taken from a human donor with alopecia areata. Both conserved end residues are part of each CDR3. D genes are given only for firm matches. Expanded clones get a size class; other rows say once, few or many, or leave the size out.

CDR3 length,clone size,J gene,V gene,D gene,CDR3 protein,CDR3 DNA
14,.,TRBJ2-7,TRBV18,.,CASSPLDTSYEQYF,TGTGCCAGCTCACCGCTTGACACCTCCTACGAGCAGTACTTC
13,.,TRBJ1-1,TRBV25-1,.,CASSESGYTEAFF,TGTGCCAGCAGTGAATCAGGGTACACTGAAGCTTTCTTT
14,.,TRBJ2-2,TRBV7-9,TRBD1,CASSSTGFTGELFF,TGTGCCAGCAGCTCGACAGGGTTCACCGGGGAGCTGTTTTTT
15,.,TRBJ2-5,TRBV15,TRBD1,CATSNRDSTQETQYF,TGTGCCACCAGCAACCGGGACAGTACACAAGAGACCCAGTACTTC
13,.,TRBJ2-5,TRBV4-2,TRBD1,CASGQEPQETQYF,TGTGCCAGCGGACAGGAACCCCAAGAGACCCAGTACTTC
11,.,TRBJ2-2,TRBV6-1,.,CASTVAGELFF,TGTGCCAGCACGGTGGCCGGGGAGCTGTTTTTT
15,few,TRBJ2-1,TRBV9,TRBD2,CASSVVAGYYNEQFF,TGTGCCAGCAGCGTAGTAGCGGGGTATTACAATGAGCAGTTCTTC
15,.,TRBJ2-5,TRBV29-1,TRBD1,CSVEDLEGAGETQYF,TGCAGCGTTGAAGATCTTGAGGGGGCCGGGGAGACCCAGTACTTC
11,.,TRBJ2-7,TRBV29-1,TRBD1,CSADRDEGQYF,TGCAGCGCTGACAGGGATGAAGGGCAGTACTTC
15,.,TRBJ2-7,TRBV29-1,.,CSVEGGNRAPWEQYF,TGCAGCGTTGAAGGGGGCAACAGGGCCCCCTGGGAGCAGTACTTC
15,.,TRBJ2-1,TRBV7-8,TRBD2,CASSPQGTSGVEQFF,TGTGCCAGCAGCCCCCAAGGGACTAGCGGCGTTGAGCAGTTCTTC
16,.,TRBJ2-4,TRBV15,.,CATSGGALEERDIQYF,TGTGCCACCAGCGGTGGGGCTCTCGAGGAAAGGGACATTCAGTACTTC
11,.,TRBJ1-1,TRBV7-9,.,CASSPEREAFF,TGTGCCAGCAGCCCAGAGAGGGAAGCTTTCTTT
15,.,TRBJ2-5,TRBV7-2,TRBD2,CASSNGGFLQETQYF,TGTGCCAGCAGCAACGGGGGGTTCCTACAAGAGACCCAGTACTTC
9,.,TRBJ1-1,TRBV20-1,.,CSGGWAAFF,TGCAGTGGGGGGTGGGCAGCTTTCTTT
14,.,TRBJ2-1,TRBV29-1,TRBD1,CSVVQRGLVDEQFF,TGCAGCGTTGTGCAGAGGGGGCTAGTCGATGAGCAGTTCTTC
15,.,TRBJ2-4,TRBV27,.,CASSPSGGAKNIQYF,TGTGCCAGCAGTCCCTCTGGGGGAGCCAAAAACATTCAGTACTTC
15,.,TRBJ2-2,TRBV30,TRBD1,CAWTSGTGGSGELFF,TGTGCCTGGACTTCGGGGACAGGGGGCTCCGGGGAGCTGTTTTTT
16,.,TRBJ2-1,TRBV6-1,TRBD1,CASSEWGQSKYNEQFF,TGTGCCAGCAGTGAGTGGGGACAGAGCAAGTACAATGAGCAGTTCTTC
13,.,TRBJ1-2,TRBV2,.,CASSEVNFYGYTF,TGTGCCAGCAGTGAGGTCAACTTCTATGGCTACACCTTC
15,.,TRBJ1-5,TRBV28,TRBD1,CASSPTGVRNQPQHF,TGTGCCAGCAGCCCTACAGGGGTCCGCAATCAGCCCCAGCATTTT
13,few,TRBJ1-6,TRBV29-1,.,CSAETGGDSPLHF,TGCAGCGCCGAGACGGGGGGGGATTCACCCCTCCACTTT
15,.,TRBJ2-7,TRBV4-3,.,CASSQVEWSNYEQYF,TGCGCCAGCAGCCAAGTTGAGTGGAGCAACTACGAGCAGTACTTC
17,once,TRBJ1-2,TRBV25-1,TRBD1,CASSEFGTGGAGYGYTF,TGTGCCAGCAGTGAATTCGGGACAGGGGGCGCCGGCTATGGCTACACCTTC
12,.,TRBJ2-2,TRBV7-9,.,CASSGNTGELFF,TGTGCCAGCAGCGGGAACACCGGGGAGCTGTTTTTT
15,.,TRBJ1-4,TRBV7-9,.,CASRRTPSTNEKLFF,TGTGCCAGCAGGCGGACACCGTCAACTAATGAAAAACTGTTTTTT
12,.,TRBJ2-7,TRBV10-2,.,CASSLGRSEQYF,TGCGCCAGCAGCCTAGGACGGAGTGAGCAGTACTTC
15,.,TRBJ1-2,TRBV15,.,CATSRDQRQNYGYTF,TGTGCCACCAGCAGAGATCAGAGACAGAACTATGGCTACACCTTC